The clone carrying this TCR beta chain came up many times. This record comes from a study of tumor-infiltrating lymphocytes in primary liver carcinoma. Starting material of 500 to 600 ng total RNA yielded TCR beta cDNA via a constant-region primer. Amplification in three nested multiplex PCR rounds with slightly modified ARM-PCR gave rise to TCR beta libraries. A C-beta reverse primer and TRBV1-TRBV30 forward primers served in each of the first two PCR rounds, at ten to eleven cycles apiece. Via MiXCR, TCRdb re-called the multiplex PCR reads, giving one row per CDR3 protein. The table has 300,000 to 400,000 distinct CDR3 sequences, approximately 65% seen once. Blood RNA originated from unsorted whole blood, with germline DNA additionally extracted. This CDR3 region has 14 residues. Trimming shortened V by 6 bases and J by 5 bases, and 14 bases separated the two germline ends. Per the germline V gene, CDR1 is SGHAT and CDR2 is FQNNGV.

This chain connects TRBV11-2 to TRBJ2-1; the D gene is possibly TRBD1 (6 bases). Material: peripheral blood. The TCR originated in a man in his forties with primary liver carcinoma and hepatitis B virus infection. The CDR3 DNA sequence: TGTGCCAGCAGTACTATGGGACAAAACAATGAGCAGTTCTTC. Encoded protein: CASSTMGQNNEQFF.